This T cell receptor (beta chain) was sequenced for a study of blood T cell repertoires in COVID-19. Study-level information: PBMCs, B-cell-depleted T cells, or T cells provided the cDNA or gDNA that made up the material.

Under the authors' procedure: Researchers report that nucleated cell counts were estimated from reference gene primer amplification. Some clones are missing from TCRdb's copy, which holds only in-frame ones; the method was immunoSEQ multiplex PCR. The V and J calls and clone size are taken from that table; D and trimming were inferred from the DNA. In the table there are fewer than 95,000 clones, 84% of which are singletons. The clonotype comes from a human donor in a cohort sampled during active COVID-19. Sequences were obtained from peripheral blood.

In nucleotides, the CDR3 is TGTGCCAGCAGCGTAGATAGCGGGGGGGTCGTTGAGCAGTTCTTC. Residues: CASSVDSGGVVEQFF. The chain employs TRBV9 and TRBJ2-1, with TRBD2 matching over 11 bases. The CDR3 length is 15 residues. V was pared by 0 bases and J by 9 bases, with 5 bases of the junction left unmatched. CDR1 and CDR2 from the germline V gene are SGDLS and YYNGEE.